Following are 24 T cell receptor beta chains from one sample sequenced in a study of T cell repertoires in cytomegalovirus infection. These receptors have no identified antigens. Using its own MiXCR run on the reads, TCRdb lists one record per CDR3 protein. The sample lists under 200,000 distinct CDR3 sequences; about 22% were seen once. Sequenced material: CD8+ T cells from cultured PBMCs, taken from culture after CMV antigen stimulation. The origin of the receptors is a human donor in good health (CMV status not recorded). Some clones in this sample may be carry-over from other donors' samples.

Only a few counts were recorded for this clonotype. The V call is TRBV11-2, the J call TRBJ2-1; D unresolved. The CDR3 covers 13 residues. The germline V gene has CDR1 SGHAT and CDR2 FQNNGV. The V gene lost 0 bases and the J gene lost 7 bases, with 7 bases spanning the gap. CDR3 sequence (DNA): TGTGCCAGCAGCTTAGAACTACCGAATGAGCAGTTCTTC. Protein sequence: CASSLELPNEQFF.

The chain joins TRBV7-2 to TRBJ2-4; D call uncertain. The CDR3 has 13 residues. Per the germline V gene, CDR1 is SGHTA and CDR2 is FQGNSA. V was shortened by 2 bases and J by 8 bases, with 10 bases between the two germline ends. The DNA for the CDR3 is TGTGCCAGCAGCTTACCTACTGGGGACATTCAGTACTTC. Residues: CASSLPTGDIQYF.

The chain links TRBV28 to TRBJ2-7; 7 nucleotides agree with TRBD1. V shed 2 bases and J 1 base; nucleotides not matched to a gene: 11. The CDR3 contains 17 residues. The germline gives CDR1 MDHEN, CDR2 SYDVKM. The CDR3 spells CASSLGDSASLSYEQYF. CDR3 sequence (DNA): TGTGCCAGCAGTTTAGGGGACAGCGCGTCCTTGTCCTACGAGCAGTACTTC.

As concerns this clonotype: The junction does not match germline at one end; this may be a read error. This sequence joins TRBV4-2 and TRBJ2-2; maybe TRBD2 (6 bases). From germline, CDR1 is LGHNA and CDR2 YNFKEQ. This CDR3 is 17 amino acids long. In nucleotides, the CDR3 is TGTGCCAGCGGCCAAGATCCGGGGGACGCGAACACCGGGGAGCTGTTTTTT. Amino acid sequence: CASGQDPGDANTGELFF.

The V and J genes are TRBV2 and TRBJ2-3; D is perhaps TRBD1 or TRBD2 (5 bases each). V lost 6 bases and J lost 2, with 9 bases in between. CDR1 and CDR2 from the germline V gene are SNHLY and FYNNEI. The CDR3 runs to 13 residues. The CDR3: CASRTGLTDTQYF. CDR3 in DNA: TGTGCCAGCAGAACGGGGCTCACAGATACGCAGTATTTT.

V is TRBV7-9 and J is TRBJ2-2; D might be TRBD1 (5 bases). The CDR3 has 12 residues. Per the germline V gene, CDR1 is SEHNR and CDR2 is FQNEAQ (reference sequence). Trimming cost V 4 bases and J 9 bases, with 9 bases left between them. CDR3 bases: TGTGCCAGCAGCTCCTCAGGGAGGGAGCTGTTTTTT. Translation gives CASSSSGRELFF.

This clonotype was seen only a few times. V gene TRBV6-1 combines with J gene TRBJ2-1; 9 bases are a match to TRBD1. In germline, CDR1 is MNHNS, CDR2 SASEGT. J gave up 5 bases and V 4 bases, and 0 bases lay outside the gene matches. The CDR3 is 13 residues long. This CDR3 reads CASSGTGDNEQFF. As DNA, the CDR3 is TGTGCCAGCAGTGGGACAGGGGACAATGAGCAGTTCTTC.

This clonotype was seen a few times. This chain uses TRBV7-2 with TRBJ1-6, with D possibly being TRBD1 (6 bases). The CDR3 is 15 amino acids. CDR1 and CDR2 from the germline V gene are SGHTA and FQGNSA. The V end was cut by 5 bases, the J end by 7 bases, with 15 bases between. Here the CDR3 reads CASSVLAGANSPLHF. The CDR3 DNA reads TGTGCCAGCAGCGTCTTGGCAGGGGCAAATTCACCCCTCCACTTT. Combining the CDR3 with reference TRBV7-2 and TRBJ1-6 gives the whole variable domain GAGVSQSPSNKVTEKGKDVELRCDPISGHTALYWYRQSLGQGLEFLIYFQGNSAPDKSGLPSDRFSAERTGGSVSTLTIQRTQQEDSAVYLCASSVLAGANSPLHFGNGTRLTVT.

The rearrangement joins TRBV6-1 to TRBJ1-6; TRBD1 is a possible D gene (6 bases). Trimming pared 10 bases from V and 9 bases from J, leaving 16 bases between. There are 13 residues in the CDR3. Germline CDR1 is MNHNS and CDR2 is SASEGT. CDR3 protein: CATRGVLSSPLHF. DNA for the CDR3: TGTGCCACCAGGGGAGTCCTAAGTTCACCCCTCCACTTT.

The CDR3 here is CASSLDTTYEQYF. The CDR3 region has the DNA TGTGCCAGCAGCCTGGACACAACCTACGAGCAGTACTTC. The rearrangement joins TRBV7-2 to TRBJ2-7, with a possible D match to TRBD1 (5 bases). Germline V CDR1 and CDR2: SGHTA, FQGNSA. V dropped 5 bases and J dropped 2 bases, with 10 bases sitting between them. The CDR3 contains 13 residues.

A few counts support this clonotype. CDR3 residues: CASSQDSTGLTYGYTF. The CDR3 DNA is TGCGCCAGCAGCCAGGATTCGACAGGGCTTACCTATGGCTACACCTTC. The J gene is TRBJ1-2, the V gene TRBV4-1; 7 positions match TRBD1. The CDR3 contains 16 residues. CDR1 is MGHRA and CDR2 is YSYEKL in the germline V gene. Germline trimming cut 3 bases from V and 4 bases from J; bases unmatched to any gene: 11.

This clonotype was detected ten times or more. The chain is built from TRBV25-1 and TRBJ1-1; D possibly corresponds to TRBD1 (5 bases). CDR1 is MGHDK and CDR2 is SYGVNS in the germline V gene. V lost 2 bases, J lost 0 bases, and 16 bases lay in between. CDR3 length equals 17 residues. The CDR3 here is CASSELSGDGLNTEAFF. In DNA, the CDR3 is TGTGCCAGCAGTGAACTATCGGGGGACGGATTGAACACTGAAGCTTTCTTT.

The chain employs TRBV13 and TRBJ2-7, with 10 bases aligning to TRBD1. The CDR3 loop spans 14 amino acids. V dropped 2 bases and J dropped 6; count of bases not matched to a gene: 4. Germline lookup yields CDR1 PRHDT and CDR2 FYEKMQ (reference sequence). CDR3 sequence: CASSLQRTGGEQYF. In DNA form, the CDR3 reads TGTGCCAGCAGCTTACAAAGGACAGGGGGCGAGCAGTACTTC.

The chain employs TRBV7-2 and TRBJ1-2; a possible D gene is TRBD1 (5 bases). This CDR3 spans 14 amino acids. V was shortened by 5 bases and J by 3 bases, with 13 bases between the two germline ends. Per the germline V gene, CDR1 is SGHTA and CDR2 is FQGNSA. CDR3 coding DNA: TGTGCCAGCAGCCGGGAAGGGGTGGACTATGGCTACACCTTC. Its translation is CASSREGVDYGYTF.

A few counts support this clonotype. The V and J genes are TRBV7-2 and TRBJ1-4; D unclear. V was clipped by 5 bases and J by 0 bases, with 7 bases between them. This CDR3 region has 14 residues. The germline V gene has CDR1 SGHTA and CDR2 FQGNSA. The CDR3 nucleotides are TGTGCCAGCAGCCGGCAAGCAACTAATGAAAAACTGTTTTTT. This gives the protein CASSRQATNEKLFF.

J is TRBJ1-2 and V is TRBV9; a possible D gene is TRBD1 (6 bases). CDR1 and CDR2 (germline): SGDLS, YYNGEE. Trimming shortened V by 2 bases and J by 1 base, and 9 bases separated the two germline ends. This CDR3 region has 14 residues. CDR3 nucleotides: TGTGCCAGCAGCGTTGGAGGGGGTAACTATGGCTACACCTTC. As protein: CASSVGGGNYGYTF.

The chain couples TRBV12-3 or TRBV12-4 to TRBJ2-7; D is ambiguous. Trimming cost V 6 bases and J 5 bases, with 11 bases left between them. The CDR3 consists of 12 residues. The CDR3 DNA is TGTGCCAGCAGCCCTCTCATTCACGAGCAGTACTTC. It codes for CASSPLIHEQYF.

Only a few counts were recorded for this clonotype. The chain has TRBV4-1 and TRBJ1-2; unclear D gene. Germline V gene sequence: CDR1 MGHRA, CDR2 YSYEKL. The germline V and J ends were trimmed by 1 base and 2 bases, with 8 bases remaining between them. This CDR3 has 14 amino acids. CDR3 coding DNA: TGCGCCAGCAGCCAAGGGCAGGACAACTATGGCTACACCTTC. Translating gives CASSQGQDNYGYTF.

The chain employs TRBV6-1 and TRBJ1-5, with 8 bases matching TRBD1. The CDR3 runs 15 residues. In germline, CDR1 is MNHNS, CDR2 SASEGT. After removal of 2 bases from V and 1 base from J, the junction contained 1 base not matched to a gene. The CDR3: CASSERTGSNQPQHF. As DNA, the CDR3 is TGTGCCAGCAGTGAACGGACAGGGAGCAATCAGCCCCAGCATTTT.

This clonotype was counted only a few times. This sequence joins TRBV27 and TRBJ1-5; no firm D call. This CDR3 region has 15 residues. V was clipped by 0 bases and J by 1 base, with 7 bases between them. Per the germline V gene, CDR1 is MNHEY and CDR2 is SMNVEV (reference sequence). The CDR3 coding sequence is TGTGCCAGCAGTTTATCCGCCCGGAGCAATCAGCCCCAGCATTTT. It encodes CASSLSARSNQPQHF.

This clonotype came up a few times. CDR3 DNA sequence: TGTGCCAGCAGCTCAGGAGTACTAACATTCGAAAATGGGAAGAACACCGGGGAGCTGTTTTTT. This encodes CASSSGVLTFENGKNTGELFF. The rearrangement joins TRBV7-9 to TRBJ2-2; D remains unclear. Trimming pared 4 bases from V and 1 base from J, leaving 28 bases between. The CDR3 sequence is 21 residues long. Germline CDR1 reads SEHNR; CDR2 reads FQNEAQ (reference sequence).

This chain links TRBV11-2 with TRBJ2-1; TRBD2 is a possible D gene (6 bases). V dropped 5 bases and J dropped 0 bases, with 20 bases sitting between them. This CDR3 has 18 residues. Germline V CDR1 and CDR2: SGHAT, FQNNGV. The chain's CDR3 is CASSQHYAGMSSYNEQFF. Written as DNA, the CDR3 is TGTGCCAGCAGCCAACATTACGCGGGGATGAGCTCCTACAATGAGCAGTTCTTC.

This rearrangement joins TRBV4-1 to TRBJ1-3; D uncertain. The CDR3 covers 15 residues. Trimming took off 0 bases at V and 0 bases at J, with 6 bases between the two ends. The germline V gene has CDR1 MGHRA and CDR2 YSYEKL. The CDR3 reads CASSQDLSSGNTIYF. The CDR3 DNA reads as TGCGCCAGCAGCCAAGATCTGAGCTCTGGAAACACCATATATTTT.

The gene calls are TRBV7-2 and TRBJ1-1; no definite D call. Per the germline V gene, CDR1 is SGHTA and CDR2 is FQGNSA. Trimming shortened V by 1 base and J by 8 bases, and 8 bases separated the two germline ends. The CDR3 length is 12 residues. CDR3 sequence reads: CASSLVWGEAFF. In DNA form, the CDR3 reads TGTGCCAGCAGCTTAGTGTGGGGAGAAGCTTTCTTT.